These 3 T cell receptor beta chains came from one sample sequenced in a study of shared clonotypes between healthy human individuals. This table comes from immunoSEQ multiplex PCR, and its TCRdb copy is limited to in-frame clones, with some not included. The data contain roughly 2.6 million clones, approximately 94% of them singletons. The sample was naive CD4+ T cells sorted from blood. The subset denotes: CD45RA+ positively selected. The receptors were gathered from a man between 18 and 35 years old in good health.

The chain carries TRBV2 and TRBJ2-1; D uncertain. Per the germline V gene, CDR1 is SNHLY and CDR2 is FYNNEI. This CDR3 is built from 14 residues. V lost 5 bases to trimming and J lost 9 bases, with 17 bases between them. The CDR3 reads CASSSSSFQTEQFF. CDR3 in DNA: TGTGCCAGCAGTTCAAGTAGTTTCCAGACTGAGCAGTTCTTC.

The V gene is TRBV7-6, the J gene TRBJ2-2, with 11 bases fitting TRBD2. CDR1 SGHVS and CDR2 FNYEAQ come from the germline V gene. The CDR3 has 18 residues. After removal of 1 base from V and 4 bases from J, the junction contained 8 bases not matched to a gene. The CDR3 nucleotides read TGTGCCAGCAGCTTAGGACTAGCGGGGCGTCGAGGCACCGGGGAGCTGTTTTTT. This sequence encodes CASSLGLAGRRGTGELFF.

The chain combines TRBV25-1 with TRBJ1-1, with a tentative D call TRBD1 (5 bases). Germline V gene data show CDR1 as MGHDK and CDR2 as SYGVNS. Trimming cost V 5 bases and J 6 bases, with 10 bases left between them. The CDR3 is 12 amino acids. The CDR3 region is CASSSGRAEAFF. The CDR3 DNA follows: TGTGCCAGCAGTTCAGGGCGCGCTGAAGCTTTCTTT.